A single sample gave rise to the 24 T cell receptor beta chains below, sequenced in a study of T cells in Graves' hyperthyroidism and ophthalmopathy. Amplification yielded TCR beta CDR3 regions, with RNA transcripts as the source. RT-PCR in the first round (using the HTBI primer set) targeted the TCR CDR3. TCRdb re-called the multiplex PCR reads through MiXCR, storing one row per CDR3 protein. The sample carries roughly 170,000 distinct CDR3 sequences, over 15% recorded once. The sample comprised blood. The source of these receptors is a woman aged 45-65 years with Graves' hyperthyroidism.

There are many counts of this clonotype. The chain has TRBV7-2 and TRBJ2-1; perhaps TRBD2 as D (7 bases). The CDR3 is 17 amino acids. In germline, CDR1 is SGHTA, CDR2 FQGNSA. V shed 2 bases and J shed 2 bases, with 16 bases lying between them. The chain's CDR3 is CASSLYPPGGPYNEQFF. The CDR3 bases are TGTGCCAGCAGCTTATATCCCCCCGGGGGGCCCTACAATGAGCAGTTCTTC.

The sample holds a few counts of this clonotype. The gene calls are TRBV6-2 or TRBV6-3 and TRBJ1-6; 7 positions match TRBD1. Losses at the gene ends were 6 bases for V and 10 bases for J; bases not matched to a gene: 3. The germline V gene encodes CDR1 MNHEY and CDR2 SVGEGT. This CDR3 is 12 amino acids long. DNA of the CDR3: TGTGCCAGCAGCTGGACAGGCTCACCCCTCCACTTT. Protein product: CASSWTGSPLHF.

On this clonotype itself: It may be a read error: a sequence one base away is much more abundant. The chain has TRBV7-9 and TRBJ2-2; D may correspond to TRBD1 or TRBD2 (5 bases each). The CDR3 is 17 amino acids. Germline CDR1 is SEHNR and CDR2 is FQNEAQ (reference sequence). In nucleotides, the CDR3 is TGTGTCAGCACCAGGGACGGAGGAAGTCTAAAGACCGGGGAGCTGTTTTTT. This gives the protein CVSTRDGGSLKTGELFF.

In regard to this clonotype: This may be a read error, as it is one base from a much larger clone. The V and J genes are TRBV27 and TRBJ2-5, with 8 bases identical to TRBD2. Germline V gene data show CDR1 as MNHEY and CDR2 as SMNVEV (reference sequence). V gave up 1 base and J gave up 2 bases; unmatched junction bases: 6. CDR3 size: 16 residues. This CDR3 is CASSLLAGGGQETQYF. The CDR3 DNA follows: TGTGCCAGCAGTTTATTGGCTGGCGGGGGGCAAGAGACCCAGTACTTC.

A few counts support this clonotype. The CDR3 DNA follows: TGCAGCGTGGCGGGGGGGCCTAACTATGGCTACACCTTC. Translated, it gives CSVAGGPNYGYTF. This chain links TRBV29-1 with TRBJ1-2, with D perhaps TRBD1 (6 bases). The CDR3 length is 13 residues. V was cut by 6 bases and J by 0 bases, with 11 bases left in between. Germline V gene data show CDR1 as SQVTM and CDR2 as ANQGSEA.

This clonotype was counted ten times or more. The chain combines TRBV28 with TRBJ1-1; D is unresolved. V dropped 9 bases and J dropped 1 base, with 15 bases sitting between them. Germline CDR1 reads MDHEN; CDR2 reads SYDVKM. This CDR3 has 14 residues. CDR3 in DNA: TGTGCCAGTGGGGTTACTGTCGCGAACACTGAAGCTTTCTTT. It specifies CASGVTVANTEAFF. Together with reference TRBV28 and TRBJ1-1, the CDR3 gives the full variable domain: DVKVTQSSRYLVKRTGEKVFLECVQDMDHENMFWYRQDPGLGLRLIYFSYDVKMKEKGDIPEGYSVSREKKERFSLILESASTNQTSMYLCASGVTVANTEAFFGQGTRLTVV.

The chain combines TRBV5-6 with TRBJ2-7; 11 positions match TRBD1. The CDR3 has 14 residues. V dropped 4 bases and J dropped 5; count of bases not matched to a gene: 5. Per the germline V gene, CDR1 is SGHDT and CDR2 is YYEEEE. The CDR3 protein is CASSPGQGVDEQYF. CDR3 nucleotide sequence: TGTGCCAGCAGCCCGGGACAGGGGGTGGACGAGCAGTACTTC.

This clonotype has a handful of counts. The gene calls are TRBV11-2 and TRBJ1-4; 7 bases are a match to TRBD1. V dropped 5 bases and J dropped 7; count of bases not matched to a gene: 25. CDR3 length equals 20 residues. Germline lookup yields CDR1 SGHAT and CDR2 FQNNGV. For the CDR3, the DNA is TGTGCCAGCAGCCCAGATCAGCTGAACAGGGGAGGGAGAAGTAGTGAAAAACTGTTTTTT. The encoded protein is CASSPDQLNRGGRSSEKLFF. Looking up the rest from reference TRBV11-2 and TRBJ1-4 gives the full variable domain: EAGVAQSPRYKIIEKRQSVAFWCNPISGHATLYWYQQILGQGPKLLIQFQNNGVVDDSQLPKDRFSAERLKGVDSTLKIQPAKLEDSAVYLCASSPDQLNRGGRSSEKLFFGSGTQLSVL.

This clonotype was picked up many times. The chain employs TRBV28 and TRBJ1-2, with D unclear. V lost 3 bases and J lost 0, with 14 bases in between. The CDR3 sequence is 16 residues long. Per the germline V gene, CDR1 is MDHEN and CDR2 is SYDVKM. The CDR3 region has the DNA TGTGCCAGCAGTTTTGGTCCACGGTCGACTAACTATGGCTACACCTTC. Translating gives CASSFGPRSTNYGYTF.

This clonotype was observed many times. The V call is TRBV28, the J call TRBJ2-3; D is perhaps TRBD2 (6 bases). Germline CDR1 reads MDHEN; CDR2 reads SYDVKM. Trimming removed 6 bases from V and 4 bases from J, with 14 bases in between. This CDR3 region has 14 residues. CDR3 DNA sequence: TGTGCCAGCAGAATATCCCCGGGGGCAGATACGCAGTATTTT. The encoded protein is CASRISPGADTQYF.

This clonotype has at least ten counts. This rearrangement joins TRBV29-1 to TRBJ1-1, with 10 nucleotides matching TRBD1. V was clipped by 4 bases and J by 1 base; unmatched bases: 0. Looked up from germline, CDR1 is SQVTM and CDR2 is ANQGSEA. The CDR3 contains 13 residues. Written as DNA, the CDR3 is TGCAGCGTTGGGGACAGGGGGAACACTGAAGCTTTCTTT. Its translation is CSVGDRGNTEAFF.

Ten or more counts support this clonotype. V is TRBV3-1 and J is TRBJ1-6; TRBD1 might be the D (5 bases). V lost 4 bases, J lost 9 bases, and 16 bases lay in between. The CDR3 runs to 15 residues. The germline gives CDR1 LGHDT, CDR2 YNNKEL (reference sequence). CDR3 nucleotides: TGTGCCAGCAGCCTCCGGGGGGGTGTTGGTTCACCCCTCCACTTT. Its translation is CASSLRGGVGSPLHF.

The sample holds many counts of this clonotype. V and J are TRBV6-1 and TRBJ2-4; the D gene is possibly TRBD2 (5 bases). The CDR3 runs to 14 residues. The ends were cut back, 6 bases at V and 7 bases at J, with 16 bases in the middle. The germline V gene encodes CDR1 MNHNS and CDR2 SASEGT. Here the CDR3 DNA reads TGTGCCAGCAGCAAAGGACGGGGTCGGAACATTCAGTACTTC. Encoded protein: CASSKGRGRNIQYF.

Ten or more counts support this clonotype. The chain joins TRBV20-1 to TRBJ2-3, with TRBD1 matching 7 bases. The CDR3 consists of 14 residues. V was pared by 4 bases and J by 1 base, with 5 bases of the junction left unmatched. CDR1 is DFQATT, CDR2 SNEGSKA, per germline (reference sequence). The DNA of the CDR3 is TGCAGTGCTAACCGGGACAGCCGCACAGATACGCAGTATTTT. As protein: CSANRDSRTDTQYF.

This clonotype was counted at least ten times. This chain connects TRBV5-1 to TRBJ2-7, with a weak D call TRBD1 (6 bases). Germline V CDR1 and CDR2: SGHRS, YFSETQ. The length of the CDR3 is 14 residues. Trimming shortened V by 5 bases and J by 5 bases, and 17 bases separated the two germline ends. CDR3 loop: CASRQGPSTNEQYF. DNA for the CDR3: TGCGCCAGCAGACAGGGCCCATCTACTAACGAGCAGTACTTC.

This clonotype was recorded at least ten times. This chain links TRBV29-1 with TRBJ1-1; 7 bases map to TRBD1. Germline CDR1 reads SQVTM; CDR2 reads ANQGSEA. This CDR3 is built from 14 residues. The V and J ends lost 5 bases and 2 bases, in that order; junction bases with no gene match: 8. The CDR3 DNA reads TGCAGCGTTATTCAGACAGGGCTAAACACTGAAGCTTTCTTT. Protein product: CSVIQTGLNTEAFF.

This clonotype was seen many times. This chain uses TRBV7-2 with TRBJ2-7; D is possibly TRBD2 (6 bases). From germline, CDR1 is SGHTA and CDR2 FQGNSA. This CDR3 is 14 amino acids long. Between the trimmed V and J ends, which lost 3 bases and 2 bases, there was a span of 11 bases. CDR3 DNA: TGTGCCAGCAGCTTCGGGGGATCGACCTACGAGCAGTACTTC. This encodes CASSFGGSTYEQYF.

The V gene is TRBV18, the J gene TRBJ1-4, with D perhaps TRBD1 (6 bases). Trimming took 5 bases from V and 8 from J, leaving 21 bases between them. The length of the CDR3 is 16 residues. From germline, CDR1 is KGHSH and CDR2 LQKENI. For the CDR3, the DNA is TGTGCCAGCTCAGCGACAGGTTCCCCCACAAAGGAAAAACTGTTTTTT. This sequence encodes CASSATGSPTKEKLFF.

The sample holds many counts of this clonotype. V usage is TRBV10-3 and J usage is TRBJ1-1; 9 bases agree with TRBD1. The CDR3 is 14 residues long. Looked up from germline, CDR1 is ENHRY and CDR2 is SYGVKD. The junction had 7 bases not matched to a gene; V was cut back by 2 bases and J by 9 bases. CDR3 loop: CAISERTGAYKAFF. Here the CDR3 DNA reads TGTGCCATCAGTGAGCGGACAGGGGCCTACAAAGCTTTCTTT.

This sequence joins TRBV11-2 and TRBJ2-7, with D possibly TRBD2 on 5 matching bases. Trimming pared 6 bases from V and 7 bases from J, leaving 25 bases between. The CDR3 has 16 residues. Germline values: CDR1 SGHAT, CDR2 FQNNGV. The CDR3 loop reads CASSDASLALSGEQYF. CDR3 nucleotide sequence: TGTGCCAGCAGTGATGCCAGCCTAGCTCTCTCGGGGGAGCAGTACTTC.

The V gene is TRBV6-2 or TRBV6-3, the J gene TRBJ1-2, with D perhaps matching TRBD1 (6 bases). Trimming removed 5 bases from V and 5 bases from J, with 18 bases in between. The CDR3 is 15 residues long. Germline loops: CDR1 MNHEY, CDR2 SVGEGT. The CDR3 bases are TGTGCCAGCAGTCATAGACAGGCCTCGGAGTATGGCTACACCTTC. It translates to CASSHRQASEYGYTF.

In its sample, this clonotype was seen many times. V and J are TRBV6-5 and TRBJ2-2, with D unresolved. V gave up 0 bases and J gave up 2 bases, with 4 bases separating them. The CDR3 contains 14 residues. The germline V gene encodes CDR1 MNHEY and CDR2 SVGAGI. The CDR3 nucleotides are TGTGCCAGCAGTTACTCCCGTAACACCGGGGAGCTGTTTTTT. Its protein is CASSYSRNTGELFF.

CDR3 amino acids: CASTPTGGTGELFF. CDR3 DNA sequence: TGTGCCAGCACCCCGACAGGGGGCACCGGGGAGCTGTTTTTT. The chain uses TRBV25-1 and TRBJ2-2; 9 bases agree with TRBD1. The CDR3 is 14 residues long. CDR1 is MGHDK and CDR2 is SYGVNS in the germline V gene. V gave up 7 bases and J gave up 4 bases; unmatched junction bases: 4.

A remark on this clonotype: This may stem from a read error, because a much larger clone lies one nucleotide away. The CDR3 sequence: CASSSRRGLDEQYF. The CDR3 DNA is TGTGCCAGCAGCTCTAGACGGGGTTTGGACGAGCAGTACTTC. The rearrangement joins TRBV7-6 to TRBJ2-7; tentatively, D is TRBD2 (5 bases). Between the trimmed V and J ends, which lost 4 bases and 5 bases, there was a span of 15 bases. There are 14 residues in the CDR3. The germline V gene encodes CDR1 SGHVS and CDR2 FNYEAQ.